The 20 T cell receptor beta chains reported below all come from one sample, sequenced in a study of monozygotic twins with inflammatory bowel disease. TCRdb re-called the 5' RACE reads and gives one entry per CDR3 protein, without DNA. This sample's table reports about 350,000 distinct CDR3 sequences. The specimen sequenced was blood. The receptors shown here come from a human donor with ulcerative colitis or Crohn's disease, or a healthy co-twin of an affected twin (not recorded which).

This clonotype is called medium-sized (0.01 to 0.1%) based on its frequency. This rearrangement joins TRBV6-4 to TRBJ2-1; the TCRdb D gene call, TRBD2, has no DNA to confirm it. Germline V lookup: CDR1 MRHNA, CDR2 SNTAGT. The CDR3 runs 15 residues. This CDR3 is CASSKSSGGANEQFF.

The chain joins TRBV5-1 to TRBJ2-1; TCRdb reports TRBD2, a call that lacks DNA to check it against. This CDR3 comprises 15 residues. Germline-derived CDR1 and CDR2 are SGHRS and YFSETQ. The CDR3: CASSSVGGAFNEQFF. The full variable domain, its missing parts supplied by reference TRBV5-1 and TRBJ2-1, is KAGVTQTPRYLIKTRGQQVTLSCSPISGHRSVSWYQQTPGQGLQFLFEYFSETQRNKGNFPGRFSGRQFSNSRSEMNVSTLELGDSALYLCASSSVGGAFNEQFFGPGTRLTVL.

The gene calls are TRBV7-2 and TRBJ2-2; absent DNA, TCRdb's TRBD1 call cannot be checked. Germline V CDR1 and CDR2: SGHTA, FQGNSA. There are 17 residues in the CDR3. The CDR3 sequence is CASSYILTGPNTGELFF.

This chain uses TRBV4-1 with TRBJ1-1. Germline CDR1 and CDR2: MGHRA and YSYEKL. The CDR3 is 11 amino acids. Here the CDR3 reads CASSQGRVAFF.

The chain has TRBV5-5 and TRBJ2-4. From germline, CDR1 is SGHKS and CDR2 YYEKEE (reference sequence). CDR3 length equals 16 residues. The CDR3: CASSLYEAKAKNIQYF.

The rearrangement links TRBV27 to TRBJ2-4; the D call of TRBD1 rests on TCRdb alone, since no DNA is present to check it. The CDR3 runs 17 residues. The germline V gene encodes CDR1 MNHEY and CDR2 SMNVEV (reference sequence). The CDR3: CASSLGPGQGDGNIQYF.

The chain carries TRBV29-1 and TRBJ1-1; TCRdb calls TRBD1, which cannot be checked without DNA. The CDR3 contains 12 residues. CDR1 is SQVTM, CDR2 ANQGSEA, per germline. The CDR3 loop is CSVHGIRAEAFF.

This rearrangement joins TRBV20-1 to TRBJ2-1; TCRdb reports TRBD2, a call that lacks DNA to check it against. CDR3 length: 15 amino acids. Germline V gene data show CDR1 as DFQATT and CDR2 as SNEGSKA (reference sequence). This CDR3 is CSAREPGTSGGEQFF.

The chain links TRBV7-6 to TRBJ2-2; TCRdb calls TRBD1, which cannot be checked without DNA. The CDR3 runs 16 residues. Germline CDR1 is SGHVS and CDR2 is FNYEAQ. The CDR3 loop reads CASSSTGTANTGELFF.

The chain carries TRBV12-3 or TRBV12-4 and TRBJ2-1. This CDR3 has 12 amino acids. CDR3 in amino acids: CASSLVNNEQFF.

The chain recombines TRBV29-1 with TRBJ2-7; TCRdb names TRBD1, which stays unverified in the absence of DNA. The CDR3 has 13 residues. The V gene's germline CDR1 is SQVTM and CDR2 ANQGSEA. Here the CDR3 reads CSVLGADHYEQYF.

The chain combines TRBV5-1 with TRBJ2-7; TCRdb's D gene call, TRBD1, goes unchecked for lack of DNA. The CDR3 consists of 14 residues. Looked up from germline, CDR1 is SGHRS and CDR2 is YFSETQ. The CDR3 protein is CASSLQGQIYEQYF.

This chain links TRBV5-1 with TRBJ2-1; there is no DNA to check the TCRdb D call of TRBD2. CDR1 and CDR2 (germline): SGHRS, YFSETQ. This CDR3 contains 15 residues. CDR3 sequence: CASSLAGGGNGEQFF.

CDR3 sequence: CASSYTSPRTAGDSF. The genes are TRBV6-5 and TRBJ2-7; TCRdb designates TRBD1, a call that cannot be tested without DNA. The germline gives CDR1 MNHEY, CDR2 SVGAGI. This CDR3 region has 15 residues.

CDR3: CAWNPRGRTEAFF. The chain couples TRBV30 to TRBJ1-1. This CDR3 contains 13 residues. Germline assignment: CDR1 GTSNPN and CDR2 SVGIG (reference sequence).

The rearrangement uses TRBV12-3 or TRBV12-4 and TRBJ2-2; TCRdb names TRBD2, which stays unverified in the absence of DNA. The CDR3 has 14 residues. The CDR3 sequence: CASTPGLITGELFF.

V is TRBV7-9 and J is TRBJ1-1; TCRdb designates TRBD1, a call that cannot be tested without DNA. The germline V gene has CDR1 SEHNR and CDR2 FQNEAQ (reference sequence). CDR3 size: 14 residues. CDR3 amino acids: CASSPNRDFTEAFF. The full variable domain, in which reference TRBV7-9 and TRBJ1-1 provide the parts outside the CDR3, is DTGVSQNPRHKITKRGQNVTFRCDPISEHNRLYWYRQTLGQGPEFLTYFQNEAQLEKSRLLSDRFSAERPKGSFSTLEIQRTEQGDSAMYLCASSPNRDFTEAFFGQGTRLTVV.

The gene calls are TRBV20-1 and TRBJ2-1; the D call from TCRdb, TRBD2, cannot be confirmed without DNA. This CDR3 spans 14 amino acids. The germline gives CDR1 DFQATT, CDR2 SNEGSKA (reference sequence). The CDR3 reads CSASSSGSGNEQFF.

This chain joins TRBV28 and TRBJ2-7; TCRdb lists TRBD1, though no DNA is available to test this call. Germline loops: CDR1 MDHEN, CDR2 SYDVKM. The CDR3 spans 14 residues. CDR3 loop: CASSLGWGGYEQYF.

V usage is TRBV18 and J usage is TRBJ1-1; TCRdb's D call of TRBD1 is untestable without DNA. The CDR3 has 16 amino acids. CDR1 is KGHSH, CDR2 LQKENI, per germline. The CDR3 loop is CASSPGDRGMNTEAFF.